The 17 T cell receptor beta chains given below trace back to one sample, sequenced in a study of blood T cell repertoires in COVID-19. The protocol was immunoSEQ multiplex PCR, while the TCRdb copy is restricted to in-frame clones and leaves out a portion. The sample contains 60,000 to 70,000 clones, 82% of which appear only once. The sequencing sample was made of peripheral blood. Source of these receptors: a man aged 55 to 70 with acute or convalescent COVID-19.

This rearrangement joins TRBV9 to TRBJ2-5, with D perhaps TRBD2 (6 bases). Germline-derived CDR1 and CDR2 are SGDLS and YYNGEE. V lost 0 bases and J 9 bases, leaving 18 bases between the germline ends. This CDR3 has 15 residues. CDR3 DNA sequence: TGTGCCAGCAGCGTAGGCGGGACCCCCATGGTTGCCCAGTACTTC. It yields the protein CASSVGGTPMVAQYF. The full variable domain, rest sourced from reference TRBV9 and TRBJ2-5, is DSGVTQTPKHLITATGQRVTLRCSPRSGDLSVYWYQQSLDQGLQFLIQYYNGEERAKGNILERFSAQQFPDLHSELNLSSLELGDSALYFCASSVGGTPMVAQYFGPGTRLLVL.

The chain employs TRBV27 and TRBJ1-3; maybe TRBD1 (5 bases). The CDR3 consists of 18 residues. CDR1 and CDR2 (germline): MNHEY, SMNVEV (reference sequence). The V end was cut by 2 bases, the J end by 0 bases, with 17 bases between. The CDR3 DNA follows: TGTGCCAGCAGTTTAAAGCCCATGACAGCCGGCTCTGGAAACACCATATATTTT. Amino acids: CASSLKPMTAGSGNTIYF.

The chain links TRBV20-1 to TRBJ1-1; 7 bases are a match to TRBD1. Germline CDR1 DFQATT, CDR2 SNEGSKA (reference sequence). V shed 6 bases, J shed 8 bases, and the junction held 3 bases outside the gene matches. The CDR3 length is 10 residues. The CDR3 DNA reads as TGCAGTGCACGGGACAGAGAAGCTTTCTTT. Translated, it gives CSARDREAFF.

The chain employs TRBV7-9 and TRBJ2-1, with TRBD2 identical over 12 bases. This CDR3 region has 19 residues. Germline V gene lookup returns CDR1 SEHNR and CDR2 FQNEAQ (reference sequence). The V and J ends lost 1 base and 10 bases, in that order; junction bases with no gene match: 17. The CDR3 sequence is CASSLGSLGLAGGPREQFF. The CDR3 DNA is TGTGCCAGCAGCTTAGGATCCTTGGGGCTAGCGGGGGGGCCAAGGGAGCAGTTCTTC. Complete variable domain (other parts from reference TRBV7-9 and TRBJ2-1): DTGVSQNPRHKITKRGQNVTFRCDPISEHNRLYWYRQTLGQGPEFLTYFQNEAQLEKSRLLSDRFSAERPKGSFSTLEIQRTEQGDSAMYLCASSLGSLGLAGGPREQFFGPGTRLTVL.

The chain has TRBV6-2 or TRBV6-3 and TRBJ1-2; D is unresolved. CDR3 length: 12 amino acids. Germline-derived CDR1 and CDR2 are MNHEY and SVGEGT. With 2 bases removed from V and 6 bases from J, the gap between germline ends came to 7 bases. The CDR3 reads CASSYGSDGYTF. CDR3 nucleotides: TGTGCCAGCAGTTACGGTTCGGATGGCTACACCTTC.

The V and J genes are TRBV30 and TRBJ1-4; D is unclear. Germline-derived CDR1 and CDR2 are GTSNPN and SVGIG (reference sequence). Trimming cost V 3 bases and J 7 bases, with 6 bases left between them. There are 11 residues in the CDR3. CDR3 sequence: CAWSASEKLFF. CDR3 DNA sequence: TGTGCCTGGAGCGCCAGTGAAAAACTGTTTTTT.

The chain has TRBV9 and TRBJ2-4; D may be TRBD1 (6 bases). The CDR3 covers 17 residues. V was trimmed by 0 bases and J by 3 bases, leaving 16 bases between them. Per the germline V gene, CDR1 is SGDLS and CDR2 is YYNGEE. The CDR3: CASSVGAPGEGKNIQYF. CDR3 DNA sequence: TGTGCCAGCAGCGTAGGAGCCCCAGGGGAAGGCAAAAACATTCAGTACTTC.

The V and J genes are TRBV19 and TRBJ2-5, with 7 nucleotides matching TRBD2. V lost 10 bases, J lost 4 bases, and 15 bases stayed unmatched. Germline CDR1 is LNHDA and CDR2 is SQIVND (reference sequence). The CDR3 runs 15 residues. The CDR3 coding sequence is TGTGCCACTCTAGCGGAAAAGTCACTAGGAGAGACCCAGTACTTC. Amino acids: CATLAEKSLGETQYF.

V gene TRBV24-1 combines with J gene TRBJ2-2; 8 positions agree with TRBD2. The CDR3 extends over 16 amino acids. Per germline, CDR1 KGHDR and CDR2 SFDVKD. The J segment lost 0 bases and the V segment lost 6 bases, leaving 5 bases of the junction unmatched. The CDR3 loop is CATSTRGGANTGELFF. For the CDR3, the DNA is TGTGCCACCAGTACACGGGGGGGCGCGAACACCGGGGAGCTGTTTTTT.

The rearrangement uses TRBV5-4 and TRBJ1-4, with 7 bases aligning to TRBD1. CDR1 is SGHNT and CDR2 is YYREEE in the germline V gene (reference sequence). The CDR3 extends over 16 amino acids. J gave up 7 bases and V 4 bases, and 13 bases lay outside the gene matches. The CDR3 loop is CASSPEAGTVGEKLFF. The CDR3 nucleotides read TGTGCCAGCAGCCCGGAGGCGGGGACAGTCGGTGAAAAACTGTTTTTT.

This clone was counted a single time. The CDR3 is CASSYNLGGGLNEQFF. CDR3 in DNA: TGTGCCAGCAGTTACAATCTCGGTGGCGGATTAAATGAGCAGTTCTTC. The V and J genes are TRBV6-2 or TRBV6-3 and TRBJ2-1; D gene uncertain. Trimming removed 2 bases at V and 7 bases at J, with 18 bases between. The CDR3 has 16 residues. Per germline, CDR1 MNHEY and CDR2 SVGEGT.

V usage is TRBV6-5 and J usage is TRBJ2-6; D call uncertain. The CDR3 sequence is 14 residues long. Germline CDR1 and CDR2: MNHEY and SVGAGI. V lost 6 bases and J 0 bases, leaving 6 bases between the germline ends. The CDR3 nucleotides are TGTGCCAGCAGGAGGAACTCTGGGGCCAACGTCCTGACTTTC. Its translation: CASRRNSGANVLTF.

The chain recombines TRBV10-1 with TRBJ2-1; TRBD2 matches 10 bases. The CDR3 is 15 residues long. Germline V lookup: CDR1 WNHNN, CDR2 SYGVQD (reference sequence). The V segment lost 0 bases and the J segment 5 bases; nucleotides outside the gene matches: 1. CDR3 protein: CASSESGLADNEQFF. The DNA of the CDR3 is TGCGCCAGCAGTGAGTCTGGACTAGCGGACAATGAGCAGTTCTTC.

The chain joins TRBV6-5 to TRBJ1-1; D remains ambiguous. The CDR3 covers 13 residues. In germline, CDR1 is MNHEY, CDR2 SVGAGI. The ends were cut back, 6 bases at V and 6 bases at J, with 14 bases in the middle. CDR3 DNA sequence: TGTGCCAGCAGGGAGGCGCGGGCAGCTGAAGCTTTCTTT. Its protein is CASREARAAEAFF.

This rearrangement joins TRBV7-9 to TRBJ2-3; D might be TRBD1 (5 bases). Germline V lookup: CDR1 SEHNR, CDR2 FQNEAQ (reference sequence). CDR3 size: 15 residues. V lost 6 bases and J lost 2, with 15 bases in between. CDR3 residues: CASREGVWDTDTQYF. As DNA, the CDR3 is TGTGCCAGCAGGGAAGGGGTCTGGGACACAGATACGCAGTATTTT.

The chain employs TRBV27 and TRBJ1-3; no firm D call. This CDR3 is built from 14 residues. Trimming shortened V by 3 bases and J by 2 bases, and 8 bases separated the two germline ends. In germline, CDR1 is MNHEY, CDR2 SMNVEV (reference sequence). The CDR3 bases are TGTGCCAGCAGTTTCGGAGGTGCTGGAAACACCATATATTTT. This translates into CASSFGGAGNTIYF.

This chain links TRBV2 with TRBJ2-5; 13 bases align to TRBD2. The CDR3 has 15 amino acids. Trimming removed 6 bases from V and 5 bases from J; junction bases left unmatched: 6. Germline loops: CDR1 SNHLY, CDR2 FYNNEI. The CDR3 coding sequence is TGTGCCAGCAGGGCATCACTAGCGGGGGGGGAGACCCAGTACTTC. It yields the protein CASRASLAGGETQYF.